This paragraph reports one TCR beta chain. Its specificity is not known. The record originates from a study of shared clonotypes between healthy human individuals. Study as a whole: Each donor's CD8 memory used one plate, CD8 naive two, each CD4 subset three.

In the original processing: ImmunoSEQ output lacked quality scores and full-length reads, limiting matched filtering. Here immunoSEQ multiplex PCR was the method, and the copy in TCRdb shows in-frame clones only, minus some. The V and J calls and the clone size are those of that table, but D and trimming were determined from the DNA. Of 2,100,000 or so clones in the sample, around 95% were seen once. Overall study results and limits: It was the non-shared clonotypes that had lower generation probabilities than clonotypes shared by all four donors.

The CDR3 contains 11 residues. CDR1 is MNHNY and CDR2 is SVGAGI in the germline V gene (reference sequence). The V end was cut by 0 bases, the J end by 19 bases, with 10 bases between. Sequenced input: naive CD4+ T cells sorted from blood. Regarding subset: CD45RA+ positively selected. This TCR was recovered from a man aged 18 to 29 in good health. The chain joins TRBV6-6 to TRBJ1-6; D is uncertain. The CDR3: CASSYSEHFHF. CDR3 bases: TGTGCCAGCAGTTACTCGGAGCACTTTCACTTT.